These 7 T cell receptor beta chains share one sample of origin, sequenced in a study of T cell responses to AZD1222 COVID-19 vaccine. Profiled with immunoSEQ multiplex PCR; TCRdb holds only in-frame clones, not every one. The sample lists more than 150,000 clones; around 89% were seen once. The sample consisted of peripheral blood, taken on day 0 of AZD1222 vaccination. The receptor source for this set is an adult in good health.

The rearrangement links TRBV27 to TRBJ2-7, with D tentatively TRBD2 (7 bases). This CDR3 is 13 amino acids long. The ends were cut back, 6 bases at V and 1 base at J, with 10 bases in the middle. Germline lookup yields CDR1 MNHEY and CDR2 SMNVEV (reference sequence). CDR3 in DNA: TGTGCCAGCAGGGGGGGGCTATCCTACGAGCAGTACTTC. It specifies CASRGGLSYEQYF.

The J gene is TRBJ2-1, the V gene TRBV24-1; possibly TRBD1 or TRBD2 for D (5 bases each). V lost 2 bases and J 6 bases, leaving 7 bases between the germline ends. This CDR3 has 13 amino acids. Germline V CDR1 and CDR2: KGHDR, SFDVKD. CDR3 DNA: TGTGCCACCAGTGATTCGGGGACCAATGAGCAGTTCTTC. Translated: CATSDSGTNEQFF.

This sequence joins TRBV6-5 and TRBJ1-2, with unresolved D. Germline CDR1 reads MNHEY; CDR2 reads SVGAGI. This CDR3 has 13 residues. Trimming removed 2 bases from V and 4 bases from J, with 8 bases in between. CDR3 in DNA: TGTGCCAGCAGTTACGGCCAAGCCTATGGCTACACCTTC. The encoded protein is CASSYGQAYGYTF.

The CDR3 sequence: CASSSGLAGVLELFF. The CDR3, as DNA: TGCGCCAGCAGCTCCGGTCTAGCGGGGGTTTTGGAGCTGTTTTTT. The chain is built from TRBV5-1 and TRBJ2-2; 10 nucleotides match TRBD2. In germline, CDR1 is SGHRS, CDR2 YFSETQ. The CDR3 sequence is 15 residues long. V lost 3 bases, J lost 10 bases, and 9 bases stayed unmatched.

The rearrangement joins TRBV4-2 to TRBJ2-2, with 10 bases matching TRBD2. Looked up from germline, CDR1 is LGHNA and CDR2 is YNFKEQ. V was clipped by 4 bases and J by 3 bases; unmatched bases: 11. The CDR3 covers 18 residues. The CDR3 sequence is CASSPRRSGRADTGELFF. The CDR3 nucleotides read TGTGCCAGCAGCCCTCGTAGGAGCGGGAGGGCCGACACCGGGGAGCTGTTTTTT.

V and J are TRBV11-2 and TRBJ1-1; TRBD1 is a possible D gene (6 bases). CDR3 length equals 18 residues. In germline, CDR1 is SGHAT, CDR2 FQNNGV. V gave up 3 bases and J gave up 4 bases, with 24 bases separating them. In DNA, the CDR3 is TGTGCCAGCAGCTTTGGTCGGACAGCAGTCGTCAGGGCCACTGAAGCTTTCTTT. Protein sequence: CASSFGRTAVVRATEAFF.

The chain links TRBV5-1 to TRBJ1-5; TRBD1 aligns across 7 bases. CDR3 length: 14 amino acids. The ends lost 3 bases at V and 3 bases at J; junction bases unmatched: 3. In germline, CDR1 is SGHRS, CDR2 YFSETQ. DNA of the CDR3: TGCGCCAGCAGCTCGGGACAGCTCAATCAGCCCCAGCATTTT. Its protein product is CASSSGQLNQPQHF.